A single sample gave rise to the 25 T cell receptor beta chains below, sequenced in a study of blood T cells in healthy people across ages (dated by TCRdb to the mid-2010s). To prepare the library, 5' RACE was applied. Sequencer: Illumina HiSeq 2500. The second PCR ran for about 7 to 11 cycles and used a J-beta primer mix along with a sample-barcoded 5' primer. The public reads were reanalyzed by TCRdb: fastp trimming at Q25, MiXCR alignment, in-frame beta chains only. A single entry per CDR3 protein holds the most common genes and DNA from its merged rows. In all, the sample holds some 1.6 million distinct CDR3 sequences, and about 35% of those were seen once. 11% of the sample is in the top ten clones. The material sequenced was blood. These receptors came from a woman under 40 in good health.

In this sample, this clonotype turned up a few times. The chain uses TRBV6-1 and TRBJ2-1, with 10 positions matching TRBD2. The germline V gene encodes CDR1 MNHNS and CDR2 SASEGT. The CDR3 loop spans 15 amino acids. V was pared by 7 bases and J by 3 bases, with 6 bases of the junction left unmatched. DNA of the CDR3: TGTGCCAGCAACGCACTAGCGGGGCACTACAATGAGCAGTTCTTC. Its protein product is CASNALAGHYNEQFF.

There are many counts of this clonotype. The V call is TRBV4-1, the J call TRBJ2-7, with D perhaps given as TRBD1 or TRBD2 (6 bases each). The CDR3 consists of 14 residues. The germline V gene has CDR1 MGHRA and CDR2 YSYEKL. The V gene lost 3 bases and the J gene lost 7 bases, with 16 bases spanning the gap. CDR3 sequence (DNA): TGCGCCAGCAGCCAGAGGGGGACTGCACTGGAGCAGTACTTC. The encoded protein is CASSQRGTALEQYF.

This clonotype has only a few counts. The CDR3 DNA follows: TGTGCCAGCAGTTACGTCCTAGCGGGGGATGAGCAGTTCTTC. Translating gives CASSYVLAGDEQFF. The J gene is TRBJ2-1, the V gene TRBV6-2 or TRBV6-3; 10 nucleotides line up with TRBD2. The germline CDR1 and CDR2 sequences are MNHEY and SVGEGT. This CDR3 contains 14 residues. V shed 2 bases and J 8 bases; nucleotides not matched to a gene: 3.

This clonotype occurred many times. The chain is built from TRBV4-2 and TRBJ2-5; TRBD2 matches 14 bases. Germline-derived CDR1 and CDR2 are LGHNA and YNFKEQ. V gave up 1 base and J gave up 7 bases; unmatched junction bases: 8. CDR3 length: 17 residues. The CDR3 spells CASSQVSGLAGEGTQYF. CDR3 nucleotide sequence: TGTGCCAGCAGCCAAGTATCGGGACTAGCGGGGGAAGGGACCCAGTACTTC.

The V call is TRBV6-5, the J call TRBJ2-6, with no clear D. CDR1 is MNHEY, CDR2 SVGAGI, per germline. The length of the CDR3 is 14 residues. V was trimmed by 5 bases and J by 4 bases, leaving 9 bases between them. CDR3 bases: TGTGCCAGCAGTGAGGCGACCGGGGCCAACGTCCTGACTTTC. Amino acid sequence: CASSEATGANVLTF.

This clonotype was found a few times. The chain employs TRBV18 and TRBJ2-5; no clear D. This CDR3 is built from 14 residues. The V gene's germline CDR1 is KGHSH and CDR2 LQKENI. Trimming cost V 0 bases and J 3 bases, with 8 bases left between them. Here the CDR3 DNA reads TGTGCCAGCTCACCACCAGAACGAAAAGAGACCCAGTACTTC. Translated, it gives CASSPPERKETQYF.

V usage is TRBV28 and J usage is TRBJ1-2; D unclear. CDR3 length equals 17 residues. V shed 1 base and J shed 2 bases, with 17 bases lying between them. Per the germline V gene, CDR1 is MDHEN and CDR2 is SYDVKM. CDR3 sequence: CASSLSLIQAPNYGYTF. CDR3 DNA: TGTGCCAGCAGTTTATCTCTAATTCAGGCACCGAACTATGGCTACACCTTC.

The chain has TRBV20-1 and TRBJ2-3, with D hard to call. The CDR3 is made up of 14 amino acids. Germline values: CDR1 DFQATT, CDR2 SNEGSKA (reference sequence). The V end was cut by 0 bases, the J end by 2 bases, with 9 bases between. The CDR3 loop is CSARDGSYTDTQYF. CDR3 coding DNA: TGCAGTGCTAGAGATGGTAGCTACACAGATACGCAGTATTTT.

The chain is built from TRBV15 and TRBJ1-2; D perhaps matches TRBD1 (5 bases). Germline V lookup: CDR1 LNHNV, CDR2 YYDKDF (reference sequence). With 0 bases removed from V and 0 bases from J, the gap between germline ends came to 14 bases. CDR3 length: 17 residues. The CDR3 DNA reads TGTGCCACCAGCAGAGAAACCGGGACGGAAACTAACTATGGCTACACCTTC. It codes for CATSRETGTETNYGYTF.

For this clonotype: Just one base apart from a much larger clone, this may be a read error. V and J are TRBV5-1 and TRBJ2-3, with 9 bases that match TRBD2. Germline-derived CDR1 and CDR2 are SGHRS and YFSETQ. The CDR3 length is 15 residues. The CDR3 DNA follows: TGCGCCAACAGCTTGAGTAGCGGGGGTAGAGATACGCAGTATTTT. Protein product: CANSLSSGGRDTQYF.

This clonotype was picked up a small number of times. The rearrangement links TRBV20-1 to TRBJ2-1, with 7 bases that match TRBD2. CDR1 and CDR2 from the germline V gene are DFQATT and SNEGSKA (reference sequence). After removal of 3 bases from V and 2 bases from J, the junction contained 16 bases not matched to a gene. The CDR3 runs to 18 residues. DNA for the CDR3: TGCAGTGCTAGGGGCCCCCCGGGAGCGGGGACCCCCTACAATGAGCAGTTCTTC. This sequence encodes CSARGPPGAGTPYNEQFF.

V and J are TRBV27 and TRBJ2-1; 8 bases fit TRBD2. The CDR3 loop spans 16 amino acids. Trimming removed 6 bases from V and 0 bases from J; junction bases left unmatched: 7. Germline CDR1 and CDR2: MNHEY and SMNVEV (reference sequence). CDR3 sequence reads: CASRALAASSYNEQFF. CDR3 nucleotides: TGTGCCAGCAGGGCACTAGCGGCGAGCTCCTACAATGAGCAGTTCTTC.

The chain is built from TRBV20-1 and TRBJ2-2; D uncertain. This CDR3 is built from 13 residues. V was trimmed by 6 bases and J by 3 bases, leaving 11 bases between them. Germline V CDR1 and CDR2: DFQATT, SNEGSKA (reference sequence). The CDR3 DNA sequence: TGCAGTGCGCGCGAGGTGGACACCGGGGAGCTGTTTTTT. Its translation: CSAREVDTGELFF.

V gene TRBV12-3 or TRBV12-4 combines with J gene TRBJ2-7; TRBD1 matches 9 bases. The CDR3 extends over 15 amino acids. The trim removed 3 bases at V and 3 bases at J, leaving 6 bases unmatched. This CDR3 reads CASSFRGTGLYEQYF. Written as DNA, the CDR3 is TGTGCCAGCAGTTTTAGGGGGACAGGGCTCTACGAGCAGTACTTC.

This clonotype showed up just a few times. This chain links TRBV7-9 with TRBJ2-1, with a possible D match to TRBD2 (5 bases). V was shortened by 5 bases and J by 1 base, with 9 bases between the two germline ends. CDR1 and CDR2 (germline): SEHNR, FQNEAQ (reference sequence). The CDR3 has 14 residues. The CDR3 region has the DNA TGTGCCAGCAGCCCCGGGATTTCCTACAATGAGCAGTTCTTC. This sequence encodes CASSPGISYNEQFF.

The chain recombines TRBV6-5 with TRBJ2-3, with TRBD1 matching 8 bases. CDR3 length: 15 amino acids. Germline values: CDR1 MNHEY, CDR2 SVGAGI. V lost 2 bases to trimming and J lost 6 bases; unmatched junction nucleotides: 7. The CDR3 DNA follows: TGTGCCAGCAGTTACCGGCAGGGGGCTGGGGATACGCAGTATTTT. Translating it yields CASSYRQGAGDTQYF.

The genes are TRBV20-1 and TRBJ2-2, with D hard to call. Per the germline V gene, CDR1 is DFQATT and CDR2 is SNEGSKA (reference sequence). The CDR3 spans 15 residues. V gave up 3 bases and J gave up 6 bases, with 17 bases separating them. The CDR3 DNA follows: TGCAGTGCTAGTTGGGTAGAGGTGGGATCCGGGGAGCTGTTTTTT. This encodes CSASWVEVGSGELFF.

In its sample, this clonotype was seen a few times. The V call is TRBV3-1, the J call TRBJ2-7, with TRBD2 matching over 11 bases. Trimming took 4 bases from V and 4 from J; bases not matched to a gene: 9. The CDR3 runs 16 residues. Germline V gene data show CDR1 as LGHDT and CDR2 as YNNKEL (reference sequence). The chain's CDR3 is CASSLILAGATYEQYF. Written as DNA, the CDR3 is TGTGCCAGCAGCCTTATACTAGCGGGAGCCACTTACGAGCAGTACTTC.

V gene TRBV28 combines with J gene TRBJ2-4; the D is unclear. V was trimmed by 8 bases and J by 6 bases, leaving 14 bases between them. The CDR3 has 13 amino acids. Germline V gene sequence: CDR1 MDHEN, CDR2 SYDVKM. The CDR3 sequence is CASLKADANIQYF. In nucleotides, the CDR3 is TGTGCCAGCTTAAAGGCCGACGCAAACATTCAGTACTTC.

This sequence joins TRBV2 and TRBJ1-4; no clear D gene. CDR3 length: 16 amino acids. V gave up 6 bases and J gave up 4 bases, with 18 bases separating them. Germline V gene sequence: CDR1 SNHLY, CDR2 FYNNEI. CDR3 region: CASRDPLLVGNEKLFF. CDR3 DNA: TGTGCCAGCAGAGACCCATTACTGGTGGGTAATGAAAAACTGTTTTTT.

This clonotype showed up just a few times. This chain joins TRBV20-1 and TRBJ2-4, with no clear D. The CDR3 sequence is 14 residues long. V was clipped by 1 base and J by 8 bases, with 15 bases between them. CDR1 and CDR2 from the germline V gene are DFQATT and SNEGSKA (reference sequence). The CDR3 reads CSARVAHRADIQYF. The DNA of the CDR3 is TGCAGTGCTAGAGTGGCCCATCGGGCGGACATTCAGTACTTC.

As to this clonotype: The junction and the germline gene differ at one end; a read error may be behind it. This chain uses TRBV20-1 with TRBJ2-1, with 15 bases matching TRBD2. The CDR3 is made up of 17 amino acids. Per germline, CDR1 DFQATT and CDR2 SNEGSKA (reference sequence). For the CDR3, the DNA is TGCAGTGCTCGAGGACTAGCGGGGGGGCTCGAATACAGTGAGCAGTTCTTC. This translates into CSARGLAGGLEYSEQFF.

This clonotype was detected only a few times. The genes are TRBV7-2 and TRBJ2-3; the D gene is possibly TRBD2 (5 bases). Deletions cut 7 bases from V and 6 bases from J, with 8 bases between. Per the germline V gene, CDR1 is SGHTA and CDR2 is FQGNSA. CDR3 length: 11 residues. The CDR3 is CASKRGDTQYF. For the CDR3, the DNA is TGTGCCAGCAAACGCGGGGATACGCAGTATTTT.

The chain's CDR3 is CASSIRGGTYEQYF. CDR3 nucleotides: TGTGCCAGCAGCATAAGGGGGGGGACCTACGAGCAGTACTTC. This chain connects TRBV13 to TRBJ2-7; maybe TRBD2 (7 bases). This CDR3 is 14 amino acids long. The germline V gene has CDR1 PRHDT and CDR2 FYEKMQ (reference sequence). Trimming stripped 5 bases from V and 2 bases from J, with 13 bases between.

V gene TRBV3-1 combines with J gene TRBJ2-7; TRBD2 agrees at 7 bases. The CDR3 contains 14 residues. V gave up 2 bases and J gave up 2 bases; unmatched junction bases: 3. CDR1 is LGHDT and CDR2 is YNNKEL in the germline V gene (reference sequence). The CDR3 loop is CASSQLAEAYEQYF. CDR3 coding DNA: TGTGCCAGCAGCCAACTAGCGGAAGCCTACGAGCAGTACTTC.